This T cell receptor beta chain originates from a study of blood T cell repertoires in COVID-19. Study details: From T cells, B-cell-depleted T cells, or PBMCs came the material, which was cDNA or gDNA.

The V gene's germline CDR1 is SGHVS and CDR2 FNYEAQ. V lost 4 bases and J 10 bases, leaving 14 bases between the germline ends. This CDR3 is built from 13 residues. Researchers sorted participants into cohorts using their self-reported clinical history. Per the authors' pipeline: Amplification of reference gene primers provided the estimated nucleated cell counts. Clones were sequenced by immunoSEQ multiplex PCR, and TCRdb holds only the in-frame ones, with some missing. V, J and clone size were drawn from that table, and D and trimming were deduced from the DNA. The sample yields 140,000 to 150,000 clones, approximately 85% seen once. The table lists this clone with a count of one.

The sequence was obtained from a woman aged 50 to 60 with acute COVID-19. The gene calls are TRBV7-6 and TRBJ2-1; D perhaps matches TRBD2 (6 bases). Sequencing input: PBMCs or T cells enriched from blood (not recorded which). The CDR3 nucleotides are TGTGCCAGCAGCTGGGCCGGGAGTTACGAGCAGTTCTTC. Translating gives CASSWAGSYEQFF. Based on the CDR3 plus reference TRBV7-6 and TRBJ2-1, the full variable domain is GAGVSQSPRYKVTKRGQDVALRCDPISGHVSLYWYRQALGQGPEFLTYFNYEAQQDKSGLPNDRFSAERPEGSISTLTIQRTEQRDSAMYRCASSWAGSYEQFFGPGTRLTVL.